Listed here is a single TCR beta chain. Germline values: CDR1 DFQATT, CDR2 SNEGSKA (reference sequence). V was pared by 2 bases and J by 8 bases, with 16 bases between. CDR3 length: 14 amino acids. This specimen belongs to a study of blood T cells in healthy people across ages. A J-beta primer mix and a sample-barcoded 5' primer were used in a second PCR of roughly 6 to 11 cycles. TCRdb itself ran the 5' RACE reads through MiXCR, one entry per CDR3 protein. Of approximately 2,000,000 distinct CDR3 sequences in the sample, approximately 40% were seen once. The TCR comes from a human donor in good health. The specimen sequenced was blood. The chain links TRBV20-1 to TRBJ1-5; no firm D call. In DNA, the CDR3 is TGCAGTGCTAGAACGGATCGACCTCTTGAGCCCCAGCATTTT. It translates to CSARTDRPLEPQHF.